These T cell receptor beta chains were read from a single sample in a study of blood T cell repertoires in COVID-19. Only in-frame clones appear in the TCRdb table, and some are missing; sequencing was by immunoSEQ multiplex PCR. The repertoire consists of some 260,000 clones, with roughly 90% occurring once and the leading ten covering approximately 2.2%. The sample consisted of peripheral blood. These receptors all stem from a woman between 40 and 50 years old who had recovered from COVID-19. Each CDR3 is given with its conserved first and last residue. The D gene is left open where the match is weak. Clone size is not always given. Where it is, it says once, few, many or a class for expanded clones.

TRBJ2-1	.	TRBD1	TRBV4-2	CASSQAGGQGRHEQFF	TGTGCCAGCAGCCAAGCGGGTGGACAGGGGAGGCATGAGCAGTTCTTC
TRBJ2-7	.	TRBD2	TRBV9	CASSAQLAGGPGEQYF	TGTGCCAGCAGCGCCCAACTAGCGGGAGGGCCGGGTGAGCAGTACTTC
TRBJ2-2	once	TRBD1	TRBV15	CATSRVTGTGITGELFF	TGTGCCACCAGCAGAGTCACCGGGACAGGAATCACCGGGGAGCTGTTTTTT
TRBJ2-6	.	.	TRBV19	CASRTDSSGANVLTF	TGTGCCAGTAGGACAGACAGCTCTGGGGCCAACGTCCTGACTTTC
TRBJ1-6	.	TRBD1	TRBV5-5	CASSLAGGISSPLHF	TGTGCCAGCAGCTTGGCAGGGGGGATCAGTTCACCCCTCCACTTT
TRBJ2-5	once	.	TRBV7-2	CASSLEANRVQETQYF	TGTGCCAGCAGCTTAGAAGCGAACCGGGTTCAAGAGACCCAGTACTTC
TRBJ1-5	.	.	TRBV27	CASSLLGGGAGQPQHF	TGTGCCAGCAGTCTCCTGGGGGGGGGCGCGGGTCAGCCCCAGCATTTT
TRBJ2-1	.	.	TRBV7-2	CASSHLRSYYNEQFF	TGTGCCAGCAGCCACCTCCGGAGCTATTACAATGAGCAGTTCTTC
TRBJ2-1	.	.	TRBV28	CASSPPRYNEQFF	TGTGCCAGCAGTCCCCCCCGCTACAATGAGCAGTTCTTC
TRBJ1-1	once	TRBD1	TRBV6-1	CASSEAAGGTEAFF	TGTGCCAGCAGTGAAGCGGCAGGGGGCACTGAAGCTTTCTTT
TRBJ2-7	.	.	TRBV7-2	CASSLGSGNSYEQYF	TGTGCCAGCAGCTTGGGGAGCGGTAACTCCTACGAGCAGTACTTC
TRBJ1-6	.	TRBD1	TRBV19	CASSIGTANNSPLHF	TGTGCCAGTAGTATCGGGACAGCCAATAATTCACCCCTCCACTTT
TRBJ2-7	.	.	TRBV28	CASSLGGTGGHEQYF	TGTGCCAGCAGCCTAGGGGGGACGGGGGGCCACGAGCAGTACTTC
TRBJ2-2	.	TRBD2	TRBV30	CAGGGRSNTGELFF	TGTGCCGGGGGGGGAAGATCGAACACCGGGGAGCTGTTTTTT
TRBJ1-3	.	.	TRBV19	CASSMRHLSGNTIYF	TGTGCCAGTAGTATGCGACATCTCTCTGGAAACACCATATATTTT
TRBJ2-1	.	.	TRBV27	CASSPRYNEQFF	TGTGCCAGCAGTCCCAGATACAATGAGCAGTTCTTC
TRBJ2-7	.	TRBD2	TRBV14	CASSRGLGPYEQYF	TGTGCCAGCAGCCGCGGACTAGGTCCCTACGAGCAGTACTTC
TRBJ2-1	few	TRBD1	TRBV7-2	CASSRDRGVYNEQFF	TGTGCCAGCAGCCGCGACAGGGGCGTCTACAATGAGCAGTTCTTC
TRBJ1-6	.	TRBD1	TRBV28	CASSSPGQGAGSPLHF	TGTGCCAGCAGTTCACCGGGACAGGGGGCCGGTTCACCCCTCCACTTT
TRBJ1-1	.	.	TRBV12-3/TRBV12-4	CASSLRGTEAFF	TGTGCCAGCAGTTTAAGGGGCACTGAAGCTTTCTTT
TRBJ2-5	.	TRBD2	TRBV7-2	CASSRQTSGPATQYF	TGTGCCAGCAGCCGTCAGACTAGCGGGCCAGCGACCCAGTACTTC
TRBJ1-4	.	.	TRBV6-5	CASTDSPTNEKLFF	TGTGCCAGCACCGACTCACCAACTAATGAAAAACTGTTTTTT
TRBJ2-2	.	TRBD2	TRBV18	CASSPSQRGRTGELFF	TGTGCCAGCTCACCCTCCCAGCGGGGGCGTACCGGGGAGCTGTTTTTT
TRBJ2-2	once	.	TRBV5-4	CASSFRGGVVRTGELFF	TGTGCCAGCAGCTTTCGGGGAGGAGTGGTCCGCACCGGGGAGCTGTTTTTT
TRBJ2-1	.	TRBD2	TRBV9	CASSVGLAGRDNEQFF	TGTGCCAGCAGCGTAGGACTAGCTGGTCGAGACAATGAGCAGTTCTTC
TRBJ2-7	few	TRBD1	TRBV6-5	CASSYKRQGSYEQYF	TGTGCCAGCAGTTACAAGAGACAGGGCTCCTACGAGCAGTACTTC
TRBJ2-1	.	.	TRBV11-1	CASSFLPLYNEQFF	TGTGCCAGCAGCTTCCTACCCCTCTACAATGAGCAGTTCTTC
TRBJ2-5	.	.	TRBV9	CASSPQNRKETQYF	TGTGCCAGCAGCCCCCAGAACAGGAAAGAGACCCAGTACTTC
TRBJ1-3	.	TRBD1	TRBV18	CASSPLPLRQGNWGNTIYF	TGTGCCAGCTCACCCCTACCCCTCCGACAGGGGAATTGGGGAAACACCATATATTTT
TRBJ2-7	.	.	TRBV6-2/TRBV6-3	CASSDGRHAGSYEQYF	TGTGCCAGCAGTGACGGTCGGCACGCCGGGAGTTACGAGCAGTACTTC
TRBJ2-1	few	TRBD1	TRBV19	CASGTATYFYNEQFF	TGTGCCAGTGGGACAGCCACTTATTTCTACAATGAGCAGTTCTTC
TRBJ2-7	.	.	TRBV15	CATSTWLGTGSYEQYF	TGTGCCACCAGCACCTGGCTGGGGACTGGCTCCTACGAGCAGTACTTC
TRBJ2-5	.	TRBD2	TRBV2	CASSPGTSSRETQYF	TGTGCCAGCAGTCCAGGGACTAGCTCCCGAGAGACCCAGTACTTC
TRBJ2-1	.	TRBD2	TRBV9	CASSESSGRTVGNEQFF	TGTGCCAGCAGCGAGTCTAGCGGGAGGACGGTGGGCAATGAGCAGTTCTTC
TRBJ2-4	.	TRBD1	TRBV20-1	CSASFGTGGAQQYF	TGCAGTGCTAGTTTCGGGACAGGGGGCGCCCAACAGTACTTC
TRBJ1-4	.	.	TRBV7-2	CASSLDPSGEKLFF	TGTGCCAGCAGCTTAGATCCAAGCGGCGAAAAACTGTTTTTT
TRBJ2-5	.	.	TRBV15	CATSPTHPTHPETQYF	TGTGCCACCTCCCCGACTCACCCCACCCATCCAGAGACCCAGTACTTC
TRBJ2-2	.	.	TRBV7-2	CASSSQANTGELFF	TGTGCCAGCAGCTCCCAGGCTAACACCGGGGAGCTGTTTTTT
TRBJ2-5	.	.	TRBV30	CAWSADNQRGETQYF	TGTGCCTGGAGTGCCGACAATCAGCGAGGGGAGACCCAGTACTTC
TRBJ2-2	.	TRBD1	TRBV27	CASRRTGTGELFF	TGTGCCAGCAGGCGGACAGGGACCGGGGAGCTGTTTTTT
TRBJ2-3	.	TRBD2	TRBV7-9	CASSLGTGLAATDTQYF	TGTGCCAGCAGCTTAGGGACGGGACTAGCGGCCACAGATACGCAGTATTTT
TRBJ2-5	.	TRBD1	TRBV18	CASSPIQGIETQYF	TGTGCCAGCTCACCAATACAGGGGATTGAGACCCAGTACTTC
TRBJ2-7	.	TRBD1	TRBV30	CAWSGDRSSYEQYF	TGTGCCTGGAGTGGGGACAGGAGCTCCTACGAGCAGTACTTC
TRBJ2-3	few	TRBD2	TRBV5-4	CASSFGSGRTDTQYF	TGTGCCAGCAGCTTCGGTAGCGGGAGGACAGATACGCAGTATTTT
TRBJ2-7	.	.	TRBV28	CASSPSTRGFSFEQYF	TGTGCCAGCAGTCCATCCACGAGAGGGTTTTCATTCGAGCAGTACTTC
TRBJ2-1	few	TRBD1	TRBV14	CASSENRGLSYNEQFF	TGTGCCAGCAGCGAAAACAGGGGCCTCTCCTACAATGAGCAGTTCTTC